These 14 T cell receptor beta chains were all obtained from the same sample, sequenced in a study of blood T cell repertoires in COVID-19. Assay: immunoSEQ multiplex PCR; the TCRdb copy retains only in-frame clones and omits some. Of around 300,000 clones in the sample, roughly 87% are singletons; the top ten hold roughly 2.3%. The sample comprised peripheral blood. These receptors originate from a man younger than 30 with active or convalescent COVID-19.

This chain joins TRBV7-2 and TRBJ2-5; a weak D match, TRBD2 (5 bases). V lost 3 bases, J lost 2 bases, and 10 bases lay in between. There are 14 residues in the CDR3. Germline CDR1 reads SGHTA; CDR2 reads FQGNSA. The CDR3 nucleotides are TGTGCCAGCAGCTTTTTTAGCGAGCAAGAGACCCAGTACTTC. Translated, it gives CASSFFSEQETQYF.

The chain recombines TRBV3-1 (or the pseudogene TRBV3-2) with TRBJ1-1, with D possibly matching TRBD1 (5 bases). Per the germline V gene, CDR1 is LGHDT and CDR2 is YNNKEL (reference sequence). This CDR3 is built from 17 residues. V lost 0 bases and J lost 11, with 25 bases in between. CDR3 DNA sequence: TGTGCCAGCAGCCAAGATGACCCCCAACTCAAGGCGAAGGGGGCTTTCTTT. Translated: CASSQDDPQLKAKGAFF.

CDR3: CASSFKAGGPLGWDSYNEQFF. The CDR3 bases are TGTGCCAGCAGTTTTAAAGCGGGAGGGCCCCTGGGGTGGGATTCCTACAATGAGCAGTTCTTC. V usage is TRBV28 and J usage is TRBJ2-1, with TRBD2 identical over 10 bases. The J segment lost 1 base and the V segment lost 3 bases, leaving 18 bases of the junction unmatched. CDR1 is MDHEN and CDR2 is SYDVKM in the germline V gene. The CDR3 is 21 residues long.

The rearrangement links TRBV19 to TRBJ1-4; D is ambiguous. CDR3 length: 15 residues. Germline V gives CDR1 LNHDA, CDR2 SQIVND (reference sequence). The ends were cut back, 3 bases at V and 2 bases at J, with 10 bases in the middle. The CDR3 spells CASSIILGTNEKLFF. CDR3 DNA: TGTGCCAGTAGTATTATCCTCGGGACTAATGAAAAACTGTTTTTT. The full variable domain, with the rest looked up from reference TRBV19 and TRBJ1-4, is DGGITQSPKYLFRKEGQNVTLSCEQNLNHDAMYWYRQDPGQGLRLIYYSQIVNDFQKGDIAEGYSVSREKKESFPLTVTSAQKNPTAFYLCASSIILGTNEKLFFGSGTQLSVL.

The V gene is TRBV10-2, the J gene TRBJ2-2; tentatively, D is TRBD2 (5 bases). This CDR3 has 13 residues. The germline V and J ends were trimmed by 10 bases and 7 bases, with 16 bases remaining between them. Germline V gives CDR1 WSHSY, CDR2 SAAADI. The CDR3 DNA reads TGCGCCACTTCCCCGCGGGTTTTCGGGGAGCTGTTTTTT. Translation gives CATSPRVFGELFF.

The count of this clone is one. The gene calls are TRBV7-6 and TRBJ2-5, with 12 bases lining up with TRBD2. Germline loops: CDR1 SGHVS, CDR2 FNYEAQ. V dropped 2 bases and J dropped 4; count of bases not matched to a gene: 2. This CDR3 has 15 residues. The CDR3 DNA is TGTGCCAGCAGCTTACTAGCGGGGGGGCCAGAGACCCAGTACTTC. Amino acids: CASSLLAGGPETQYF.

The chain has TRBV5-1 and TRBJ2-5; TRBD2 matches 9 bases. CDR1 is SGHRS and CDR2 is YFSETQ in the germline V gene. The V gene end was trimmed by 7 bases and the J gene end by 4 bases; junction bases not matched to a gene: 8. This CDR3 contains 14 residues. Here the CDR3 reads CASRTGTSRETQYF. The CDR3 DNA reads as TGCGCCAGCCGGACCGGGACTAGCCGAGAGACCCAGTACTTC.

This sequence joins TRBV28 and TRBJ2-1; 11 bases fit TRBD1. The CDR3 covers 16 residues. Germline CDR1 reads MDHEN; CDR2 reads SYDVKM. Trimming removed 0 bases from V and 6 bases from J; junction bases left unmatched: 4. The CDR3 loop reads CASSLWGTGGGNEQFF. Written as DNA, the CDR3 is TGTGCCAGCAGTTTATGGGGGACAGGGGGAGGCAATGAGCAGTTCTTC.

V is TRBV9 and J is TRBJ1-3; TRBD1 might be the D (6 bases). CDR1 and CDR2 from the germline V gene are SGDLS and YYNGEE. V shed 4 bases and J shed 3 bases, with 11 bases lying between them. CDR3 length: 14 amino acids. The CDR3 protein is CASSLGGDGNTIYF. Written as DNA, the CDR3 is TGTGCCAGCAGCCTAGGGGGAGATGGAAACACCATATATTTT.

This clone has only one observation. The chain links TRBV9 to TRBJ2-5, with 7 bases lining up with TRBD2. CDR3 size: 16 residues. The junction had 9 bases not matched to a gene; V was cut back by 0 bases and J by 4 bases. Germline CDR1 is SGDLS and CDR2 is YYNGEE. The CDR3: CASSVGGGGPGETQYF. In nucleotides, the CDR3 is TGTGCCAGCAGCGTAGGGGGCGGGGGACCTGGAGAGACCCAGTACTTC. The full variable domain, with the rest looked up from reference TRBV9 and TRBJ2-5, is DSGVTQTPKHLITATGQRVTLRCSPRSGDLSVYWYQQSLDQGLQFLIQYYNGEERAKGNILERFSAQQFPDLHSELNLSSLELGDSALYFCASSVGGGGPGETQYFGPGTRLLVL.

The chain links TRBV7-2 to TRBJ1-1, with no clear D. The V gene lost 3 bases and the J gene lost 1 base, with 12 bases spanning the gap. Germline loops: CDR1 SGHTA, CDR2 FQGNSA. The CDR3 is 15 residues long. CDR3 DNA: TGTGCCAGCAGCTTTCAGGAATCGGAGAACACTGAAGCTTTCTTT. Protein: CASSFQESENTEAFF.

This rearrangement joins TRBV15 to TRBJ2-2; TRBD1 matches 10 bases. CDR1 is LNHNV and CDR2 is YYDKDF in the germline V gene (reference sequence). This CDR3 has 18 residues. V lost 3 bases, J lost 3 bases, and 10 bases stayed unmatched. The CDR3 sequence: CATSRPGTGELDTGELFF. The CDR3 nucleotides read TGTGCCACCAGCAGGCCCGGGACAGGGGAATTAGACACCGGGGAGCTGTTTTTT.

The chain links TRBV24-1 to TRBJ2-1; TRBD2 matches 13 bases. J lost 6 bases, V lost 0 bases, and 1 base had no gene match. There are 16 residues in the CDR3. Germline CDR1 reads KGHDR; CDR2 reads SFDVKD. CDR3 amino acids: CATSDLGLAGANEQFF. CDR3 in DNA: TGTGCCACCAGTGATTTGGGACTAGCGGGAGCCAATGAGCAGTTCTTC.

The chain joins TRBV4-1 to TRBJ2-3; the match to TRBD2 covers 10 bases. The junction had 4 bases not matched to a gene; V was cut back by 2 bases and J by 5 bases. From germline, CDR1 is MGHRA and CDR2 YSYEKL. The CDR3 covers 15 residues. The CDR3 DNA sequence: TGCGCCAGCAGCCAAACTAGCGGGATTATAGATACGCAGTATTTT. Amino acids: CASSQTSGIIDTQYF.